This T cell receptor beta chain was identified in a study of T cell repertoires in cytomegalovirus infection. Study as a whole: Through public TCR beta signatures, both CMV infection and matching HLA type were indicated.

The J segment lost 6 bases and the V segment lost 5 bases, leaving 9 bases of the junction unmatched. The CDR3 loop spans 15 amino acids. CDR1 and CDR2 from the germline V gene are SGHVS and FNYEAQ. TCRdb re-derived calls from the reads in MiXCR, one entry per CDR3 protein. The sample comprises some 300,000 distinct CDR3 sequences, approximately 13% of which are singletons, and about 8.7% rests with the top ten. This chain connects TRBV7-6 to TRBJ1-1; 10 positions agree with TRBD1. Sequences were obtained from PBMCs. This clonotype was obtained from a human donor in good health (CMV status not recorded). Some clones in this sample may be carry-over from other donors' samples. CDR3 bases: TGTGCCAGCAGCCTCCCGACAGGGGGCCAGGCTGAAGCTTTCTTT. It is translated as CASSLPTGGQAEAFF.